Listed below are T cell receptor beta chains from one sample, sequenced in a study of cytomegalovirus exposure and HLA in healthy donors. Repertoires were generated with immunoSEQ multiplex PCR, while TCRdb's copy carries only in-frame clones and drops some. The sample holds about 160,000 clones, 87% seen once. Sequencing was done on a sample of PBMCs. The receptors were sampled from a woman in her twenties or thirties in good health and CMV-seronegative. CDR3s include the opening cysteine and the closing phenylalanine or tryptophan. Each record gives: clone size, J gene, D gene, V gene, CDR3 protein, CDR3 DNA. D genes are given only for firm matches. For some rows the clone size is stated as once, few or many, or as a class when expanded; others skip it.

clone size: -
J gene: TRBJ2-7
D gene: -
V gene: TRBV28
CDR3 protein: CASSPDSRAHEQYF
CDR3 DNA: TGTGCCAGCAGTCCGGACAGTCGAGCCCACGAGCAGTACTTC

clone size: -
J gene: TRBJ2-5
D gene: -
V gene: TRBV5-1
CDR3 protein: CASSPGLRGETQYF
CDR3 DNA: TGCGCCAGCAGCCCGGGACTTCGCGGCGAGACCCAGTACTTC

clone size: -
J gene: TRBJ2-1
D gene: TRBD2
V gene: TRBV13
CDR3 protein: CASSPLTSGRFGQFF
CDR3 DNA: TGTGCCAGCAGCCCCCTGACTAGCGGGAGGTTCGGGCAGTTCTTC

clone size: once
J gene: TRBJ2-5
D gene: -
V gene: TRBV28
CDR3 protein: CASSSPPQETQYF
CDR3 DNA: TGTGCCAGCAGTTCCCCCCCTCAAGAGACCCAGTACTTC

clone size: few
J gene: TRBJ1-1
D gene: TRBD1
V gene: TRBV2
CDR3 protein: CASRVTGSILAFF
CDR3 DNA: TGTGCCAGCAGGGTGACAGGGTCGATATTAGCTTTCTTT

clone size: -
J gene: TRBJ2-7
D gene: TRBD2
V gene: TRBV5-3
CDR3 protein: CARSPRLARISYEQYF
CDR3 DNA: TGTGCCAGAAGCCCTCGACTAGCGCGGATCTCCTACGAGCAGTACTTC

clone size: -
J gene: TRBJ1-4
D gene: -
V gene: TRBV7-9
CDR3 protein: CASSLGGNEKLFF
CDR3 DNA: TGTGCCAGCAGCTTAGGAGGCAATGAAAAACTGTTTTTT

clone size: -
J gene: TRBJ1-1
D gene: TRBD1
V gene: TRBV27
CDR3 protein: CASSRQGLNTEAFF
CDR3 DNA: TGTGCCAGCAGTCGACAGGGATTGAACACTGAAGCTTTCTTT

clone size: -
J gene: TRBJ2-5
D gene: TRBD2
V gene: TRBV19
CDR3 protein: CASSIAGRGETQYF
CDR3 DNA: TGTGCCAGTAGTATAGCAGGGAGGGGAGAGACCCAGTACTTC

clone size: once
J gene: TRBJ1-2
D gene: -
V gene: TRBV5-6
CDR3 protein: CASSTAGQTSGYTF
CDR3 DNA: TGTGCCAGCAGCACAGCCGGACAGACGAGTGGCTACACCTTC

clone size: -
J gene: TRBJ1-1
D gene: -
V gene: TRBV2
CDR3 protein: CASSVSGVNTEAFF
CDR3 DNA: TGTGCCAGCAGTGTGTCGGGGGTGAACACTGAAGCTTTCTTT

clone size: -
J gene: TRBJ2-1
D gene: -
V gene: TRBV5-1
CDR3 protein: CASSFAGPSYNEQFF
CDR3 DNA: TGCGCCAGCAGCTTCGCGGGACCCTCCTACAATGAGCAGTTCTTC

clone size: -
J gene: TRBJ2-1
D gene: TRBD2
V gene: TRBV19
CDR3 protein: CASSILSGGPNEQFF
CDR3 DNA: TGTGCCAGTAGTATTTTGAGCGGGGGGCCCAATGAGCAGTTCTTC

clone size: -
J gene: TRBJ2-7
D gene: -
V gene: TRBV10-3
CDR3 protein: CAIRQDYEQYF
CDR3 DNA: TGTGCCATCCGCCAGGACTACGAGCAGTACTTC

clone size: -
J gene: TRBJ1-1
D gene: TRBD1
V gene: TRBV4-1
CDR3 protein: CASSYPGRTGVDTEAFF
CDR3 DNA: TGCGCCAGCAGCTATCCCGGCCGGACAGGGGTTGACACTGAAGCTTTCTTT

clone size: once
J gene: TRBJ2-7
D gene: TRBD2
V gene: TRBV6-5
CDR3 protein: CASSYYGAGGAEQYF
CDR3 DNA: TGTGCCAGCAGTTACTACGGAGCGGGAGGGGCCGAGCAGTACTTC

clone size: -
J gene: TRBJ1-2
D gene: TRBD1
V gene: TRBV11-2
CDR3 protein: CASSQRTGQGNYGYTF
CDR3 DNA: TGTGCCAGCAGCCAGAGGACAGGGCAGGGTAACTATGGCTACACCTTC